The 25 T cell receptor beta chains below come from one sample, sequenced in a study of T cell responses to AZD1222 COVID-19 vaccine. The assay was immunoSEQ multiplex PCR, and TCRdb's table has in-frame clones only and misses some. The sample yields 75,000 to 90,000 clones, about 85% seen once. The sample was peripheral blood, taken on day 0 of AZD1222 vaccination. The receptors stem from an adult in good health.

The chain combines TRBV30 with TRBJ2-4; D gene unclear. V was cut by 0 bases and J by 6 bases, with 15 bases left in between. CDR1 and CDR2 (germline): GTSNPN, SVGIG (reference sequence). The CDR3 runs 15 residues. DNA for the CDR3: TGTGCCTGGAGTGTACCGTGGCAGACCCCAAACATTCAGTACTTC. Protein sequence: CAWSVPWQTPNIQYF. Full variable domain (outside the CDR3, taken from reference TRBV30 and TRBJ2-4): SQTIHQWPATLVQPVGSPLSLECTVEGTSNPNLYWYRQAAGRGLQLLFYSVGIGQISSEVPQNLSASRPQDRQFILSSKKLLLSDSGFYLCAWSVPWQTPNIQYFGAGTRLSVL.

CDR3 amino acids: CASSTTGYTGELFF. CDR3 sequence (DNA): TGTGCCAGCAGCACCACAGGGTACACCGGGGAGCTGTTTTTT. This chain connects TRBV9 to TRBJ2-2; tentatively, D is TRBD1 (6 bases). This CDR3 spans 14 amino acids. The germline gives CDR1 SGDLS, CDR2 YYNGEE. Trimming cost V 4 bases and J 3 bases, with 10 bases left between them.

This clone has only a few counts. V and J are TRBV7-9 and TRBJ2-2; possibly TRBD1 for D (6 bases). There are 12 residues in the CDR3. Germline V CDR1 and CDR2: SEHNR, FQNEAQ (reference sequence). V was pared by 6 bases and J by 4 bases, with 6 bases between. CDR3 nucleotide sequence: TGTGCCAGCAGAGGGGGCACCGGGGAGCTGTTTTTT. Its protein is CASRGGTGELFF.

The CDR3 nucleotides read TGCAGCGTTCAAAGGGATCACGGACTGAATGAAAAACTGTTTTTT. It translates to CSVQRDHGLNEKLFF. The V gene is TRBV29-1, the J gene TRBJ1-4; the D is unclear. V was shortened by 5 bases and J by 5 bases, with 18 bases between the two germline ends. This CDR3 has 15 amino acids. Germline V gene lookup returns CDR1 SQVTM and CDR2 ANQGSEA.

On this clone: This CDR3 is also generated by other DNA sequences in the sample. The V call is TRBV6-1, the J call TRBJ1-3; no clear D. Trimming pared 3 bases from V and 0 bases from J, leaving 6 bases between. The CDR3 spans 14 residues. CDR1 MNHNS and CDR2 SASEGT come from the germline V gene. CDR3 residues: CASSDGVSGNTIYF. In nucleotides, the CDR3 is TGTGCCAGCAGTGATGGGGTCTCTGGAAACACCATATATTTT.

This chain connects TRBV6-5 to TRBJ2-2; D is uncertain. Germline assignment: CDR1 MNHEY and CDR2 SVGAGI. The V end was cut by 2 bases, the J end by 8 bases, with 6 bases between. The CDR3 has 12 residues. CDR3: CASSYAAGELFF. Here the CDR3 DNA reads TGTGCCAGCAGTTACGCGGCGGGGGAGCTGTTTTTT.

This chain uses TRBV29-1 with TRBJ2-2; 9 nucleotides align to TRBD1. The V and J ends lost 7 bases and 2 bases, in that order; junction bases with no gene match: 8. Germline V gene data show CDR1 as SQVTM and CDR2 as ANQGSEA. CDR3 length: 15 amino acids. The CDR3 region is CSAYDRGSNTGELFF. CDR3 DNA sequence: TGCAGCGCCTATGACAGGGGGTCAAACACCGGGGAGCTGTTTTTT.

The rearrangement uses TRBV7-3 and TRBJ2-7; TRBD1 might be the D (5 bases). This CDR3 has 15 residues. Trimming removed 2 bases from V and 4 bases from J, with 15 bases in between. The V gene's germline CDR1 is SGHTA and CDR2 FQGTGA. The CDR3 bases are TGTGCCAGCAGCTTATCCGCAGGGAACTTGTACGAGCAGTACTTC. It encodes CASSLSAGNLYEQYF.

The chain is built from TRBV9 and TRBJ1-6; TRBD1 matches at 8 bases. The V segment lost 4 bases and the J segment 11 bases; nucleotides outside the gene matches: 8. Germline-derived CDR1 and CDR2 are SGDLS and YYNGEE. The CDR3 loop spans 14 amino acids. The CDR3 region has the DNA TGTGCCAGCAGCACCACAGGGGGGGGTCCACCCCTCCACTTT. Encoded protein: CASSTTGGGPPLHF.

This chain links TRBV7-3 with TRBJ2-2; TRBD1 is a possible D gene (5 bases). Trimming took 1 base from V and 6 from J, leaving 9 bases between them. The germline CDR1 and CDR2 sequences are SGHTA and FQGTGA. The CDR3 contains 14 residues. CDR3: CASSLRARAGELFF. The CDR3 DNA is TGTGCCAGCAGCTTAAGGGCCAGGGCCGGGGAGCTGTTTTTT. Supplemented by reference TRBV7-3 and TRBJ2-2, the full variable domain reads GAGVSQTPSNKVTEKGKYVELRCDPISGHTALYWYRQSLGQGPEFLIYFQGTGAADDSGLPNDRFFAVRPEGSVSTLKIQRTERGDSAVYLCASSLRARAGELFFGEGSRLTVL.

The genes are TRBV6-5 and TRBJ2-1; tentatively, D is TRBD1 or TRBD2 (5 bases each). Germline CDR1 is MNHEY and CDR2 is SVGAGI. Between the trimmed V and J ends, which lost 3 bases and 6 bases, there was a span of 15 bases. CDR3 length equals 15 residues. The chain's CDR3 is CASSYGAWGSNEQFF. The CDR3 DNA is TGTGCCAGCAGTTATGGGGCCTGGGGGAGCAATGAGCAGTTCTTC.

V gene TRBV27 combines with J gene TRBJ1-6; the D is unclear. The V end was cut by 9 bases, the J end by 8 bases, with 11 bases between. The germline gives CDR1 MNHEY, CDR2 SMNVEV (reference sequence). CDR3 length: 12 residues. CDR3 amino acids: CASGVRDSPLHF. For the CDR3, the DNA is TGTGCCAGTGGGGTCCGAGATTCACCCCTCCACTTT.

This chain uses TRBV5-1 with TRBJ2-1; 10 bases map to TRBD2. Germline CDR1 and CDR2: SGHRS and YFSETQ. The CDR3 totals 15 residues. The trim removed 3 bases at V and 8 bases at J, leaving 8 bases unmatched. Here the CDR3 reads CASSWAGTSEDEQFF. The DNA for the CDR3 is TGCGCCAGCAGCTGGGCCGGGACTAGCGAGGATGAGCAGTTCTTC.

The rearrangement uses TRBV9 and TRBJ1-4, with 9 bases identical to TRBD1. Germline V gene sequence: CDR1 SGDLS, CDR2 YYNGEE. This CDR3 contains 15 residues. V was pared by 3 bases and J by 10 bases, with 10 bases of the junction left unmatched. CDR3 sequence reads: CASSAAGTGNPKLFF. Here the CDR3 DNA reads TGTGCCAGCAGCGCCGCCGGGACAGGGAACCCAAAACTGTTTTTT.

This chain links TRBV13 with TRBJ1-2; D is uncertain. Germline CDR1 reads PRHDT; CDR2 reads FYEKMQ (reference sequence). The V and J ends lost 2 bases and 1 base respectively, with 5 bases between them. The CDR3 length is 13 residues. In nucleotides, the CDR3 is TGTGCCAGCAGCTTACTGGATAACTATGGCTACACCTTC. Its translation: CASSLLDNYGYTF.

The V call is TRBV4-3, the J call TRBJ1-4; 8 bases map to TRBD1. The CDR3 totals 16 residues. Germline V gene sequence: CDR1 LGHNA, CDR2 YSLEER. Trimming took 1 base from V and 8 from J; bases not matched to a gene: 9. The CDR3 protein is CASSQGRTGSYEKLFF. CDR3 in DNA: TGCGCCAGCAGCCAAGGGCGGACAGGGAGTTACGAAAAACTGTTTTTT.

This clone was observed a single time. Germline is not matched at one junction end, which may reflect a read error. J is TRBJ2-5 and V is TRBV7-7; 8 bases fit TRBD2. CDR1 and CDR2 from the germline V gene are SSHAT and FNYEAQ (reference sequence). The CDR3 runs 16 residues. DNA for the CDR3: TGTGCTAGCAGTTATAATAGCGGGGAAAGTCTAGAGACCCAGTACTTC. Its protein product is CASSYNSGESLETQYF. Full variable domain (outside the CDR3, taken from reference TRBV7-7 and TRBJ2-5): GAGVSQSPRYKVTKRGQDVTLRCDPISSHATLYWYQQALGQGPEFLTYFNYEAQPDKSGLPSDRFSAERPEGSISTLTIQRTEQRDSAMYRCASSYNSGESLETQYFGPGTRLLVL.

The V gene is TRBV7-8, the J gene TRBJ1-1; 10 bases are a match to TRBD1. Germline V gene data show CDR1 as SGHVS and CDR2 as FQNEAQ. The V segment lost 0 bases and the J segment 5 bases; nucleotides outside the gene matches: 6. The CDR3 runs to 16 residues. For the CDR3, the DNA is TGTGCCAGCAGCTTAGCCGGGACAGGGGTAATTACTGAAGCTTTCTTT. Its translation is CASSLAGTGVITEAFF.

The chain uses TRBV6-2 or TRBV6-3 and TRBJ2-6; maybe TRBD2 (6 bases). This CDR3 comprises 15 residues. CDR1 MNHEY and CDR2 SVGEGT come from the germline V gene. Trimming shortened V by 5 bases and J by 0 bases, and 8 bases separated the two germline ends. The CDR3 sequence is CASSHGGSGANVLTF. CDR3 DNA sequence: TGTGCCAGCAGTCACGGGGGCTCTGGGGCCAACGTCCTGACTTTC.

The V call is TRBV7-8, the J call TRBJ1-2, with D perhaps TRBD1 (5 bases). The V gene lost 1 base and the J gene lost 2 bases, with 8 bases spanning the gap. This CDR3 comprises 14 residues. The germline V gene has CDR1 SGHVS and CDR2 FQNEAQ. The CDR3 DNA follows: TGTGCCAGCAGCTTAGTTTGGGGGAACTATGGCTACACCTTC. Protein sequence: CASSLVWGNYGYTF.

This chain joins TRBV28 and TRBJ2-7; the match to TRBD1 covers 10 bases. This CDR3 is built from 15 residues. The germline V gene has CDR1 MDHEN and CDR2 SYDVKM. Unmatched junction bases numbered 5, after V lost 6 bases and J lost 0 bases. CDR3 loop: CASSLGQGPSYEQYF. Here the CDR3 DNA reads TGTGCCAGCAGCTTGGGACAGGGGCCCTCCTACGAGCAGTACTTC.

Here the CDR3 reads CASSLDRRLNEKLFF. Here the CDR3 DNA reads TGTGCCAGCAGTTTGGACAGGAGACTTAATGAAAAACTGTTTTTT. The J gene is TRBJ1-4, the V gene TRBV27, with 7 bases matching TRBD1. Germline values: CDR1 MNHEY, CDR2 SMNVEV (reference sequence). CDR3 size: 15 residues. The ends lost 3 bases at V and 4 bases at J; junction bases unmatched: 5.

This clone has a handful of counts. This sequence joins TRBV9 and TRBJ1-3; 9 bases map to TRBD1. The length of the CDR3 is 16 residues. From germline, CDR1 is SGDLS and CDR2 YYNGEE. V dropped 0 bases and J dropped 4; count of bases not matched to a gene: 5. Here the CDR3 DNA reads TGTGCCAGCAGCGTAGAGGGGACAGGGCCCGGAAACACCATATATTTT. Protein product: CASSVEGTGPGNTIYF.

The chain recombines TRBV18 with TRBJ2-5, with 7 nucleotides matching TRBD2. Germline assignment: CDR1 KGHSH and CDR2 LQKENI. The CDR3 totals 13 residues. Germline trimming cut 2 bases from V and 3 bases from J; bases unmatched to any gene: 0. The CDR3 DNA reads as TGTGCCAGCTCACCAGGGGGGGAAGAGACCCAGTACTTC. Amino acids: CASSPGGEETQYF.

The chain couples TRBV7-8 to TRBJ1-1, with TRBD1 as a possible D gene (5 bases). CDR1 is SGHVS and CDR2 is FQNEAQ in the germline V gene. Trimming stripped 1 base from V and 3 bases from J, with 9 bases between. This CDR3 comprises 14 residues. The CDR3 is CASSLVRDYTEAFF. The CDR3 nucleotides read TGTGCCAGCAGCTTAGTCAGGGATTACACTGAAGCTTTCTTT.